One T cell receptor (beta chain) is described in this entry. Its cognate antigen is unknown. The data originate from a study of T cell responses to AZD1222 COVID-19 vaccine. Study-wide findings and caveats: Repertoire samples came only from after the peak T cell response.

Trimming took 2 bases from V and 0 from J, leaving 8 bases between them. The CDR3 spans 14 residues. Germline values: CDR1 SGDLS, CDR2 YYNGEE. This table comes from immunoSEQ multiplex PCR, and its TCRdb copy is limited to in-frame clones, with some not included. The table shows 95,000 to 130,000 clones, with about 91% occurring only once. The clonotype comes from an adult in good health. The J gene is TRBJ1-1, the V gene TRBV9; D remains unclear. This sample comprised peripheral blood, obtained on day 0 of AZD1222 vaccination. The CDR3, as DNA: TGTGCCAGCAGCGTTGGGGAGGTGAACACTGAAGCTTTCTTT. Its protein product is CASSVGEVNTEAFF.